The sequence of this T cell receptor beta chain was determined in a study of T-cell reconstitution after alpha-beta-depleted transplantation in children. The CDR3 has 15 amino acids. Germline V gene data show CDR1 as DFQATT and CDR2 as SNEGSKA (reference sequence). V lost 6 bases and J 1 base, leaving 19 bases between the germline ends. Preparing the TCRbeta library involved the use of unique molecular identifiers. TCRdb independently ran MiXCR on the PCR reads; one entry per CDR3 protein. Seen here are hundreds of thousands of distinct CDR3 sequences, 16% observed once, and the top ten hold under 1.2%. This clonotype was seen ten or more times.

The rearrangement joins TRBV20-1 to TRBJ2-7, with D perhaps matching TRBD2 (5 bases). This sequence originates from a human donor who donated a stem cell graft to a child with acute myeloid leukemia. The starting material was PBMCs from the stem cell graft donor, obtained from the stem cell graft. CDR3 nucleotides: TGCAGTGCCCCCAGCATACTAGACGGTTCCTACGAGCAGTACTTC. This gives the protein CSAPSILDGSYEQYF.